The entry below describes one T cell receptor (beta chain). Antigen: not known. This entry belongs to a study of T cell responses to AZD1222 COVID-19 vaccine. The method was immunoSEQ multiplex PCR; TCRdb's version includes in-frame clones alone and lacks a portion of them. The sample records some 74,000 clones, roughly nine tenths being singletons. Study outcomes and limitations: Increased Spike-specific TCR breadth and depth were observed after two AZD1222 doses.

Unmatched junction bases numbered 3, after V lost 2 bases and J lost 2 bases. Germline CDR1 reads SGHRS; CDR2 reads YFSETQ. The CDR3 covers 14 residues. The sample here was peripheral blood, taken 28 days after the second AZD1222 dose. The TCR comes from an adult who received the AZD1222 COVID-19 vaccine. The chain carries TRBV5-1 and TRBJ2-7; TRBD1 matches at 8 bases. The CDR3 protein is CASSFDRGAYEQYF. CDR3 DNA: TGCGCCAGCAGCTTCGACAGGGGCGCCTACGAGCAGTACTTC.